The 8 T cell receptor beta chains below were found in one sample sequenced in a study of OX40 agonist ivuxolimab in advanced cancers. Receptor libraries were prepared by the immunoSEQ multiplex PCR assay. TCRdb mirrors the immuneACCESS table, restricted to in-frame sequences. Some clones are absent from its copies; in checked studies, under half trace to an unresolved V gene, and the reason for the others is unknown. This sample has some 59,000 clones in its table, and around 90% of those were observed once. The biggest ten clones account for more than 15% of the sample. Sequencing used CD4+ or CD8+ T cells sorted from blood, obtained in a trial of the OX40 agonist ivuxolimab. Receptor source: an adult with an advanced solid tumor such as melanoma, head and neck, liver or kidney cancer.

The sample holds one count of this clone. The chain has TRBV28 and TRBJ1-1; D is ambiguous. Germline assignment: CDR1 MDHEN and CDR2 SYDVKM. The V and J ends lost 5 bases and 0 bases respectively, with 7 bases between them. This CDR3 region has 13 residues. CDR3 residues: CASSPTLNTEAFF. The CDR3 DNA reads TGTGCCAGCAGTCCAACATTGAACACTGAAGCTTTCTTT.

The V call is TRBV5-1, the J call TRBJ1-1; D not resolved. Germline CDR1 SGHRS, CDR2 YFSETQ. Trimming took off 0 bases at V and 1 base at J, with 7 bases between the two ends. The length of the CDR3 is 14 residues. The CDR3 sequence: CASSLATANTEAFF. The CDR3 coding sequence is TGCGCCAGCAGCTTGGCCACGGCGAACACTGAAGCTTTCTTT.

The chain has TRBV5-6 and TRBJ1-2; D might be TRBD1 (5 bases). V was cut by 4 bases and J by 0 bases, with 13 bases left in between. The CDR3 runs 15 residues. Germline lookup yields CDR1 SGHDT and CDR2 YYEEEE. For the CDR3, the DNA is TGTGCCAGCAGCCCGGGGCGGGGGGCTAACTATGGCTACACCTTC. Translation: CASSPGRGANYGYTF.

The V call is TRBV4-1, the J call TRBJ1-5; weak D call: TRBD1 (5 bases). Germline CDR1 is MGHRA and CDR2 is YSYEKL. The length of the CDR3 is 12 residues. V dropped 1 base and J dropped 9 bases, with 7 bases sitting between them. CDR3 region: CASSQGTRPQHF. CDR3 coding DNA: TGCGCCAGCAGCCAAGGGACAAGGCCCCAGCATTTT.

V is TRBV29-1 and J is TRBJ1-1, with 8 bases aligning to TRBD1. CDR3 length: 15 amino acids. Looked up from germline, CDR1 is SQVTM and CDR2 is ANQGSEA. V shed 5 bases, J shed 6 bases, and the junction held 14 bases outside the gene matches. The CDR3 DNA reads TGCAGCGTTCTCGACAGGGGATCCCCCCGCGCTGAAGCTTTCTTT. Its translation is CSVLDRGSPRAEAFF.

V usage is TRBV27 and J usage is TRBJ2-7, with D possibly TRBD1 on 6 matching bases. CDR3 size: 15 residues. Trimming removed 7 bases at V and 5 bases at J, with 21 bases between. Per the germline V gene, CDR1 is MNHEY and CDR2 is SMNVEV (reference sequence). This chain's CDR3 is CASNKRTVPPNEQYF. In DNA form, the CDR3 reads TGTGCCAGCAATAAGAGGACAGTACCCCCTAACGAGCAGTACTTC.

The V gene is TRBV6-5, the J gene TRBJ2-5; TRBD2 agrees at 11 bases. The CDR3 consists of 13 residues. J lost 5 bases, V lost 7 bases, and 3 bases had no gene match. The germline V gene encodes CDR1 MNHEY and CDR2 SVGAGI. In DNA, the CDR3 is TGTGCCAGCACGACTAGCGGGACGGAGACCCAGTACTTC. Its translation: CASTTSGTETQYF.

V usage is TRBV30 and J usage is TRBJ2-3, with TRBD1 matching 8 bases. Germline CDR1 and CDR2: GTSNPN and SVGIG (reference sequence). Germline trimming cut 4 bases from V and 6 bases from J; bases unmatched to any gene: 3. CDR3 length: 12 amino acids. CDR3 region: CAWKDRVDTQYF. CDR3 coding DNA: TGTGCCTGGAAGGACAGGGTGGATACGCAGTATTTT.